This T cell receptor beta chain is from a study of response to subunit inactivated influenza vaccine. The germline CDR1 and CDR2 sequences are SNHLY and FYNNEI. The CDR3 is 20 amino acids. V dropped 5 bases and J dropped 0; count of bases not matched to a gene: 18. The table lists this clonotype with a few counts. The antigen is unknown. Regarding the study as a whole: Seasonal influenza vaccination, on each occasion, was suggested by the authors to recruit few new T cells.

TCRdb reprocessed the RT-PCR reads with MiXCR, giving one entry per CDR3 protein. In the table there are 550,000 to 800,000 distinct CDR3 sequences, approximately 14% of which are singletons. The clonotype comes from a man aged 45-65 years who received an inactivated influenza vaccine. V usage is TRBV2 and J usage is TRBJ2-7, with 11 bases fitting TRBD2. This specimen was PBMCs from blood, taken 14 days before vaccination. CDR3 in amino acids: CASSPLRLAGGRTSSYEQYF. CDR3 DNA sequence: TGTGCCAGCAGTCCCTTGAGGCTAGCGGGAGGCAGAACTAGCTCCTACGAGCAGTACTTC.